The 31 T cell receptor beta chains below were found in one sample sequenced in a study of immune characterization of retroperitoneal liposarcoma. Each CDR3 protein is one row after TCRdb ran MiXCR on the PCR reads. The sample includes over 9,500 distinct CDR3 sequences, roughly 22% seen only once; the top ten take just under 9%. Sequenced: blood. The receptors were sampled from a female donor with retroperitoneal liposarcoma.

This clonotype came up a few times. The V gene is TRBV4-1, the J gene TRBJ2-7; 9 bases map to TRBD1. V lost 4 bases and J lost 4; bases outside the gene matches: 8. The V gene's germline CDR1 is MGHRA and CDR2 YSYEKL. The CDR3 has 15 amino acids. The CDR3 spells CASSLLQGAPYEQYF. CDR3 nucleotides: TGCGCCAGCAGCCTTTTACAGGGGGCGCCGTACGAGCAGTACTTC.

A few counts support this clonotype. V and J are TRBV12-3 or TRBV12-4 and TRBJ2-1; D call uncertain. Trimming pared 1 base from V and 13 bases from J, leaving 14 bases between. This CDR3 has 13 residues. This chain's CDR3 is CASSLDTEETQFF. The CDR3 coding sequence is TGTGCCAGCAGTTTAGACACGGAAGAGACCCAGTTCTTC.

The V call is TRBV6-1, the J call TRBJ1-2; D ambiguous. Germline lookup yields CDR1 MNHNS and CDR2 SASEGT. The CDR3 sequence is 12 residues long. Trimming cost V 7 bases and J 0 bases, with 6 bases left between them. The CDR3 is CASTAPNYGYTF. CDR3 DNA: TGTGCCAGCACCGCACCTAACTATGGCTACACCTTC.

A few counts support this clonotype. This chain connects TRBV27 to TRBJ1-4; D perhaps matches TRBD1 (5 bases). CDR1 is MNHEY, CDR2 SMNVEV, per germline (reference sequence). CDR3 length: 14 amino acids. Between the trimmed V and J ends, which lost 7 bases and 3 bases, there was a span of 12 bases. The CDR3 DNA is TGTGCCAGCAAATCCTGGGGGTCTAATGAAAAACTGTTTTTT. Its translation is CASKSWGSNEKLFF.

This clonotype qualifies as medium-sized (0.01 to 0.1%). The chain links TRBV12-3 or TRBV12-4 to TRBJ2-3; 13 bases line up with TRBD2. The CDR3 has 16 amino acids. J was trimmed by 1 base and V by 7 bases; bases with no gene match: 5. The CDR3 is CASTRGLAGGTDTQYF. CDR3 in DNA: TGTGCCAGCACCCGCGGACTAGCGGGAGGCACAGATACGCAGTATTTT.

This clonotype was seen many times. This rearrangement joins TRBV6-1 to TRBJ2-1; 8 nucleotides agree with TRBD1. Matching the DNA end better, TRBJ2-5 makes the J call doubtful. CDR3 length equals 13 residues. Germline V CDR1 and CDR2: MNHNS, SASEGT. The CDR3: CATDRTGKETQYF. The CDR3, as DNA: TGTGCCACCGACCGGACAGGGAAAGAGACCCAGTACTTC.

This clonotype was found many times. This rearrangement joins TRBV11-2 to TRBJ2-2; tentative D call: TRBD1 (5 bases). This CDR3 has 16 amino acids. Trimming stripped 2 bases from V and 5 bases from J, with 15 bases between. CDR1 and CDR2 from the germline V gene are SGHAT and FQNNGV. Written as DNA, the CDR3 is TGTGCCAGCAGCTTAACAATCAACAGGATTACCGGGGAGCTGTTTTTT. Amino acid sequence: CASSLTINRITGELFF.

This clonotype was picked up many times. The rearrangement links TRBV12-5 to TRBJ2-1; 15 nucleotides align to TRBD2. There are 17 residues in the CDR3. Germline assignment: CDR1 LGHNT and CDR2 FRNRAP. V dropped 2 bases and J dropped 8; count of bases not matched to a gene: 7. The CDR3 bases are TGTGCTAGTGGTTTGCCCGGACTAGCGGGAGGGCATCATGAGCAGTTCTTC. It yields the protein CASGLPGLAGGHHEQFF.

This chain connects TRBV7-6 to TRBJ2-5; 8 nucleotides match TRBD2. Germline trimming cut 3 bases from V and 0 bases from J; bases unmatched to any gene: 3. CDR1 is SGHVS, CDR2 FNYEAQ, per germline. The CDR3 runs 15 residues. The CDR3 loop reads CASSFSGTNQETQYF. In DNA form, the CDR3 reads TGTGCCAGCAGCTTTAGCGGGACGAACCAAGAGACCCAGTACTTC. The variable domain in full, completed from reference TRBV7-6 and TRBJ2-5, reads GAGVSQSPRYKVTKRGQDVALRCDPISGHVSLYWYRQALGQGPEFLTYFNYEAQQDKSGLPNDRFSAERPEGSISTLTIQRTEQRDSAMYRCASSFSGTNQETQYFGPGTRLLVL.

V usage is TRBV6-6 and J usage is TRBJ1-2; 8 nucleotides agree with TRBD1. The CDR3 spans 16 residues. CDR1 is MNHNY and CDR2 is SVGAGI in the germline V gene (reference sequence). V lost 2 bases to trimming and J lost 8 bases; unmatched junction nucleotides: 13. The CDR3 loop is CASSYLQGARVWGYTF. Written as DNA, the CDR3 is TGTGCCAGCAGTTACCTGCAGGGGGCGCGAGTTTGGGGCTACACCTTC.

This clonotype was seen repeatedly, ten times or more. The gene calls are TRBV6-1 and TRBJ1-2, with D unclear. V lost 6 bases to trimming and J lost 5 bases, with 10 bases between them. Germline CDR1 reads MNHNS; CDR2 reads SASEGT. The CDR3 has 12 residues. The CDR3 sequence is CASRRTDYGYTF. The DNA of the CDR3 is TGTGCCAGCAGGAGGACGGATTATGGCTACACCTTC.

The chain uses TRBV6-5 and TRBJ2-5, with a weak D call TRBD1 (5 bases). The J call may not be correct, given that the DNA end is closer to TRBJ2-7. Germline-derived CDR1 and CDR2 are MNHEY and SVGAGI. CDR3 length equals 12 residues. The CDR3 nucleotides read TGTGCCAGCAGTTGGGGCAGGGACGAGCAGTACTTC. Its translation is CASSWGRDEQYF.

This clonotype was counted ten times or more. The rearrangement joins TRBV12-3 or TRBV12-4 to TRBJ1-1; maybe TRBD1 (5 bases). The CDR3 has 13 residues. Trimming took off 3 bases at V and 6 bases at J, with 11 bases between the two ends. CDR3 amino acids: CASSLAGSAEAFF. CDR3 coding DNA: TGTGCCAGCAGTTTGGCAGGGTCGGCTGAAGCTTTCTTT.

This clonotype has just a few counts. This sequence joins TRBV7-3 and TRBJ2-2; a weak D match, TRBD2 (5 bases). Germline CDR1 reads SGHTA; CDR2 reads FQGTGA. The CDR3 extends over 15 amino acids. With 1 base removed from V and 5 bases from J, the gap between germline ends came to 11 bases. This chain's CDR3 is CASSLSSSRTGELFF. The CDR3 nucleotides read TGTGCCAGCAGCTTAAGTTCTAGCCGGACCGGGGAGCTGTTTTTT. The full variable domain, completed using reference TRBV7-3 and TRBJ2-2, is GAGVSQTPSNKVTEKGKYVELRCDPISGHTALYWYRQSLGQGPEFLIYFQGTGAADDSGLPNDRFFAVRPEGSVSTLKIQRTERGDSAVYLCASSLSSSRTGELFFGEGSRLTVL.

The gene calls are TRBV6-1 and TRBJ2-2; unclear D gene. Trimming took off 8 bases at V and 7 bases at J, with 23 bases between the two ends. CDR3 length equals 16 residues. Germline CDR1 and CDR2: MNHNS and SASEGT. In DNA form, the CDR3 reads TGTGCCAGCCGTGGTTGGAAGCTTGGTGGGAACGGGGAGCTGTTTTTT. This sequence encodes CASRGWKLGGNGELFF.

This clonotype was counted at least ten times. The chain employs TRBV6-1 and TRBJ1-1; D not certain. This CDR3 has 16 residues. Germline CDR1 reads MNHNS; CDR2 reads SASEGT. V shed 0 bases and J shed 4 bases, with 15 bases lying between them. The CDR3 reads CASSEATGLWGTEAFF. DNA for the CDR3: TGTGCCAGCAGTGAAGCGACCGGTCTTTGGGGCACTGAAGCTTTCTTT.

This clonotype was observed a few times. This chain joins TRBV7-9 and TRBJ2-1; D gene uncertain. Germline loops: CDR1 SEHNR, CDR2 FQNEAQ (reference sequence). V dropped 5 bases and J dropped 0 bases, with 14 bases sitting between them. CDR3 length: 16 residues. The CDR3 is CASSPGARSSYNEQFF. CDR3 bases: TGTGCCAGCAGCCCGGGTGCGAGGAGCTCCTACAATGAGCAGTTCTTC.

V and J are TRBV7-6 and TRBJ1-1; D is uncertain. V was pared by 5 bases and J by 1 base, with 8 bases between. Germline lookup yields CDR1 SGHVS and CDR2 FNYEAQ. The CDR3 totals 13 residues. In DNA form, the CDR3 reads TGTGCCAGCAGCGCCGGGGAGAACACTGAAGCTTTCTTT. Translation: CASSAGENTEAFF.

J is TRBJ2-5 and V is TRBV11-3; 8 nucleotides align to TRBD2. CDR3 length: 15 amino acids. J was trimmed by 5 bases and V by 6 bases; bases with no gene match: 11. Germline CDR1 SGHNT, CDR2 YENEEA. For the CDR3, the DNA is TGTGCCAGCAGTTCAAGCGGGAGTGTAAGGGAGACCCAGTACTTC. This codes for CASSSSGSVRETQYF. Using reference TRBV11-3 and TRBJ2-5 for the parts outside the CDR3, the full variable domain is EAGVVQSPRYKIIEKKQPVAFWCNPISGHNTLYWYLQNLGQGPELLIRYENEEAVDDSQLPKDRFSAERLKGVDSTLKIQPAELGDSAVYLCASSSSGSVRETQYFGPGTRLLVL.

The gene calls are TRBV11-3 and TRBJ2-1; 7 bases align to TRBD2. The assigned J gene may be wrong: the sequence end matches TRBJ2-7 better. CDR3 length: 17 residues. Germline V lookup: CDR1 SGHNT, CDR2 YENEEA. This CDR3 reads CASSLDALGREPYEQYF. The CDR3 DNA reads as TGTGCCAGCAGCTTAGACGCACTCGGGCGGGAGCCCTACGAGCAGTACTTC.

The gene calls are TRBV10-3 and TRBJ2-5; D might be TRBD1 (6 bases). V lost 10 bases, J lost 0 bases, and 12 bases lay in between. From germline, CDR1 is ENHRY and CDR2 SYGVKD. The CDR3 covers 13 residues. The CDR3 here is CATQTGNQETQYF. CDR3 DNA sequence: TGTGCCACTCAAACAGGGAACCAAGAGACCCAGTACTTC.

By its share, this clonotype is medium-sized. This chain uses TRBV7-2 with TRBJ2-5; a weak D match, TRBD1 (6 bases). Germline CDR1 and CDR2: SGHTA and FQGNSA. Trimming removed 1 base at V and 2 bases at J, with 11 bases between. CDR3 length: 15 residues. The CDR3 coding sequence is TGTGCCAGCAGCTTAGTCGTCGGACAGCAAGAGACCCAGTACTTC. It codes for CASSLVVGQQETQYF.

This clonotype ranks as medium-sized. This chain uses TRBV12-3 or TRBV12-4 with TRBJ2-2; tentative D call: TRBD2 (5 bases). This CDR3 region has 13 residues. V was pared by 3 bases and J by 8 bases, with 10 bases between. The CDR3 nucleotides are TGTGCCAGCAGTTTGCCGGGATGGGGGGAGCTGTTTTTT. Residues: CASSLPGWGELFF.

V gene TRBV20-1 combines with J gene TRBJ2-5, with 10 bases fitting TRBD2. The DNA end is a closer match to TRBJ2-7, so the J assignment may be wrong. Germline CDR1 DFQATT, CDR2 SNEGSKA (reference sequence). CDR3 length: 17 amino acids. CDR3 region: CSARDQNRASGSYEQYF. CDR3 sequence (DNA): TGCAGTGCTAGAGATCAGAACAGGGCTAGCGGGAGTTACGAGCAGTACTTC.

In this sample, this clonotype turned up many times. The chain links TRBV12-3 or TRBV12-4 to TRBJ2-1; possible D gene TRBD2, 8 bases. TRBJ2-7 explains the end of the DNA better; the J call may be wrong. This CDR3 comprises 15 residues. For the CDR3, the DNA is TGTGCCAGCACTATAGCGGGACAGATAGCCTACGAGCAGTACTTC. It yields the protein CASTIAGQIAYEQYF.

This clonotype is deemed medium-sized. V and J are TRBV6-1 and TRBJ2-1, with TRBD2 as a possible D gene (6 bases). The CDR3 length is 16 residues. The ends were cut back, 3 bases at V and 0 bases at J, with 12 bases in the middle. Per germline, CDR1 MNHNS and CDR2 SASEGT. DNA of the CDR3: TGTGCCAGCAGTGACGAATCTAGCGTCTCCTACAATGAGCAGTTCTTC. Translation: CASSDESSVSYNEQFF.

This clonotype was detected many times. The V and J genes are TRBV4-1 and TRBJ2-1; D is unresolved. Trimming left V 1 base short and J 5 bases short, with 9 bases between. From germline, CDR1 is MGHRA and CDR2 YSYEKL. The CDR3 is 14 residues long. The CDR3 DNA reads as TGCGCCAGCAGCCAAGGGACGGTGAACAATGAGCAGTTCTTC. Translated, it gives CASSQGTVNNEQFF.

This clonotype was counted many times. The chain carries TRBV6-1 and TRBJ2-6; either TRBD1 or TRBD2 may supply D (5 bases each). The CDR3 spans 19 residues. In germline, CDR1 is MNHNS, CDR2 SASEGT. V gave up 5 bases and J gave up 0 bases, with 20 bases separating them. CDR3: CASSRAVGTASSGANVLTF. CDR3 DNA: TGTGCCAGCAGTCGGGCAGTTGGGACCGCGAGCTCTGGGGCCAACGTCCTGACTTTC.

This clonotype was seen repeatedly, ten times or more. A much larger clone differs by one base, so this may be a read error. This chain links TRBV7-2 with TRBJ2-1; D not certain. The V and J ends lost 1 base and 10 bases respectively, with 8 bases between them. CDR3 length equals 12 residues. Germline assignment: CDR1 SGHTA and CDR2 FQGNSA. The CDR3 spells CASSLGYYEQFF. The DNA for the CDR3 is TGTGCCAGCAGCTTAGGATATTACGAGCAGTTCTTC.

CDR3 sequence reads: CASSEVRDRGGYTF. The CDR3 DNA reads TGTGCCAGCAGTGAAGTAAGGGACAGGGGTGGCTACACCTTC. The chain recombines TRBV6-1 with TRBJ1-2; the match to TRBD1 covers 10 bases. J gave up 7 bases and V 1 base, and 3 bases lay outside the gene matches. The CDR3 contains 14 residues. Germline V lookup: CDR1 MNHNS, CDR2 SASEGT.

The CDR3 DNA reads as TGTGCCAGCAGCTCCGGGGGGGGGTCCAATGAGCAGTTCTTC. It specifies CASSSGGGSNEQFF. The genes are TRBV11-2 and TRBJ2-1; 8 positions match TRBD2. CDR1 and CDR2 from the germline V gene are SGHAT and FQNNGV. The CDR3 length is 14 residues. V was pared by 4 bases and J by 6 bases, with 5 bases of the junction left unmatched.